What follows are 21 T cell receptor beta chains derived from one specimen sequenced in a study of CD8+ T cells in alopecia areata. Sample treatment: oral pan-JAK inhibitor, 5-10 mg twice daily. Sequencing used cDNA as its template, made by extracting RNA and reverse transcribing it. Produced via immunoSEQ multiplex PCR; TCRdb's table is partial and in-frame only. The profile shows approximately 150,000 clones, 60% to 75% of them singletons. The source was CD4+ T cells sorted from blood, collected at week 24, from a patient treated with tofacitinib. The origin of the receptors is a human donor with alopecia areata.

This sequence joins TRBV25-1 and TRBJ1-6; the match to TRBD1 covers 7 bases. Per the germline V gene, CDR1 is MGHDK and CDR2 is SYGVNS. V was pared by 8 bases and J by 5 bases, with 6 bases of the junction left unmatched. The length of the CDR3 is 14 residues. This CDR3 is CASRPDRDNSPLHF. CDR3 DNA: TGTGCCAGCCGCCCAGACAGGGATAATTCACCCCTCCACTTT.

The gene calls are TRBV7-2 and TRBJ2-3; weak D call: TRBD1 (6 bases). Germline V gene data show CDR1 as SGHTA and CDR2 as FQGNSA. This CDR3 has 14 residues. V was clipped by 5 bases and J by 5 bases, with 14 bases between them. CDR3 bases: TGTGCCAGCAGCCGGGACCAGGGGAGAGATACGCAGTATTTT. Translation: CASSRDQGRDTQYF. The variable domain in full, completed from reference TRBV7-2 and TRBJ2-3, reads GAGVSQSPSNKVTEKGKDVELRCDPISGHTALYWYRQSLGQGLEFLIYFQGNSAPDKSGLPSDRFSAERTGGSVSTLTIQRTQQEDSAVYLCASSRDQGRDTQYFGPGTRLTVL.

A few counts support this clone. This sequence joins TRBV5-1 and TRBJ1-5; D call uncertain. The germline V gene has CDR1 SGHRS and CDR2 YFSETQ. The V gene lost 0 bases and the J gene lost 5 bases, with 6 bases spanning the gap. The CDR3 is 13 amino acids. The CDR3 sequence is CASSLAADQPQHF. Here the CDR3 DNA reads TGCGCCAGCAGCTTGGCAGCCGATCAGCCCCAGCATTTT.

The chain has TRBV4-2 and TRBJ1-1, with D hard to call. The CDR3 is made up of 15 amino acids. V dropped 1 base and J dropped 1 base, with 10 bases sitting between them. The germline V gene has CDR1 LGHNA and CDR2 YNFKEQ. CDR3: CASSQGGRWNTEAFF. DNA of the CDR3: TGTGCCAGCAGCCAAGGCGGCCGCTGGAACACTGAAGCTTTCTTT.

The chain combines TRBV25-1 with TRBJ2-4; tentatively, D is TRBD2 (5 bases). Germline V gives CDR1 MGHDK, CDR2 SYGVNS. Trimming cost V 2 bases and J 1 base, with 9 bases left between them. The CDR3 sequence is 15 residues long. CDR3 DNA: TGTGCCAGCAGTGAACCCCGGGGTGCCAAAAACATTCAGTACTTC. Translation gives CASSEPRGAKNIQYF.

The V gene is TRBV30, the J gene TRBJ2-5, with 7 bases matching TRBD2. The CDR3 length is 13 residues. V lost 7 bases, J lost 5 bases, and 10 bases stayed unmatched. CDR1 and CDR2 from the germline V gene are GTSNPN and SVGIG (reference sequence). In DNA, the CDR3 is TGTGCCTCGACGGGGGGTGGAGTTGAGACCCAGTACTTC. Translated, it gives CASTGGGVETQYF.

J is TRBJ1-1 and V is TRBV30; 7 positions agree with TRBD1. CDR1 GTSNPN and CDR2 SVGIG come from the germline V gene (reference sequence). V lost 3 bases and J lost 6; bases outside the gene matches: 19. The CDR3 runs 17 residues. The CDR3 sequence is CAWSRGTVVSRSPEAFF. In DNA form, the CDR3 reads TGTGCCTGGAGCAGGGGGACAGTGGTCTCCCGCTCGCCTGAAGCTTTCTTT.

In this sample, this clone turned up once. The J gene is TRBJ1-6, the V gene TRBV7-9; D gene uncertain. With 5 bases removed from V and 9 bases from J, the gap between germline ends came to 8 bases. This CDR3 is 12 amino acids long. The germline gives CDR1 SEHNR, CDR2 FQNEAQ (reference sequence). The CDR3 here is CASSLRGSPLHF. The DNA of the CDR3 is TGTGCCAGCAGCCTTCGGGGTTCACCCCTCCACTTT.

This clone was seen only a few times. V is TRBV4-2 and J is TRBJ1-1, with TRBD1 matching 9 bases. This CDR3 spans 15 amino acids. Germline CDR1 and CDR2: LGHNA and YNFKEQ. Germline trimming cut 3 bases from V and 3 bases from J; bases unmatched to any gene: 5. The CDR3 DNA reads TGTGCCAGCAGCCAGGGACAGGGTTCTCACACTGAAGCTTTCTTT. It encodes CASSQGQGSHTEAFF.

The chain employs TRBV6-5 and TRBJ1-1, with 8 bases matching TRBD1. The CDR3 is 13 amino acids. Germline-derived CDR1 and CDR2 are MNHEY and SVGAGI. J gave up 11 bases and V 4 bases, and 9 bases lay outside the gene matches. CDR3 nucleotides: TGTGCCAGCAGTTCGACAGGGGCCGGGGTCGCTTTCTTT. Translating it yields CASSSTGAGVAFF.

Only one count was recorded for this clone. The gene calls are TRBV2 and TRBJ2-7; D uncertain. V dropped 4 bases and J dropped 0 bases, with 16 bases sitting between them. The CDR3 runs to 16 residues. Germline V gene lookup returns CDR1 SNHLY and CDR2 FYNNEI. The CDR3 DNA follows: TGTGCCAGCAGTGTTCCCGCCCAACCAAGCTCCTACGAGCAGTACTTC. Its translation is CASSVPAQPSSYEQYF.

V gene TRBV11-2 combines with J gene TRBJ2-1, with D perhaps matching TRBD2 (5 bases). Germline lookup yields CDR1 SGHAT and CDR2 FQNNGV. V was trimmed by 0 bases and J by 9 bases, leaving 9 bases between them. This CDR3 is built from 13 residues. CDR3 in amino acids: CASSLDRRGEQFF. The CDR3 coding sequence is TGTGCCAGCAGCTTAGACCGACGGGGTGAGCAGTTCTTC.

The rearrangement links TRBV29-1 to TRBJ1-1; D is possibly TRBD1 (6 bases). The CDR3 length is 13 residues. Germline lookup yields CDR1 SQVTM and CDR2 ANQGSEA. The V gene lost 7 bases and the J gene lost 0 bases, with 12 bases spanning the gap. CDR3 in DNA: TGCAGCGCCTGGACAGCCGTGAACACTGAAGCTTTCTTT. Translated: CSAWTAVNTEAFF.

This sequence joins TRBV6-5 and TRBJ1-2; D gene uncertain. This CDR3 region has 15 residues. Germline V gene sequence: CDR1 MNHEY, CDR2 SVGAGI. Trimming stripped 0 bases from V and 0 bases from J, with 8 bases between. In nucleotides, the CDR3 is TGTGCCAGCAGTTACTCCCGGGCCCCTAACTATGGCTACACCTTC. Translated, it gives CASSYSRAPNYGYTF.

This clone was seen only a few times. This chain links TRBV30 with TRBJ1-2; no clear D. With 4 bases removed from V and 1 base from J, the gap between germline ends came to 10 bases. This CDR3 is 13 amino acids long. Germline lookup yields CDR1 GTSNPN and CDR2 SVGIG (reference sequence). The CDR3 is CAWTKGLNYGYTF. The CDR3 DNA sequence: TGTGCCTGGACTAAGGGCCTTAACTATGGCTACACCTTC.

This chain connects TRBV29-1 to TRBJ2-5; possibly TRBD1 for D (6 bases). V lost 4 bases to trimming and J lost 1 base, with 13 bases between them. Germline loops: CDR1 SQVTM, CDR2 ANQGSEA. The CDR3 is 14 amino acids. The CDR3 coding sequence is TGCAGCGTTGGGGGGCAGGTCCTCCAAGAGACCCAGTACTTC. It translates to CSVGGQVLQETQYF. Filled out from reference TRBV29-1 and TRBJ2-5, the complete variable domain reads SAVISQKPSRDICQRGTSLTIQCQVDSQVTMMFWYRQQPGQSLTLIATANQGSEATYESGFVIDKFPISRPNLTFSTLTVSNMSPEDSSIYLCSVGGQVLQETQYFGPGTRLLVL.

This clone was observed once. The chain is built from TRBV29-1 and TRBJ2-3, with D possibly matching TRBD1 (6 bases). Looked up from germline, CDR1 is SQVTM and CDR2 is ANQGSEA. This CDR3 has 15 residues. Trimming shortened V by 5 bases and J by 0 bases, and 15 bases separated the two germline ends. CDR3 coding DNA: TGCAGCGTTCTCCGGGACACCTCTAGCACAGATACGCAGTATTTT. It yields the protein CSVLRDTSSTDTQYF.

This sequence joins TRBV4-1 and TRBJ2-4; 7 nucleotides line up with TRBD1. Germline values: CDR1 MGHRA, CDR2 YSYEKL. The V and J ends lost 4 bases and 8 bases, in that order; junction bases with no gene match: 17. The CDR3 sequence is 17 residues long. The CDR3 spells CASSPRRAGQGEDIQYF. CDR3 coding DNA: TGCGCCAGCAGCCCAAGACGGGCAGGTCAGGGGGAAGACATTCAGTACTTC.

The chain combines TRBV5-5 with TRBJ1-4; D is ambiguous. The CDR3 covers 14 residues. Germline lookup yields CDR1 SGHKS and CDR2 YYEKEE (reference sequence). V lost 0 bases and J lost 2, with 5 bases in between. The CDR3 loop is CASSLGPTNEKLFF. The CDR3 region has the DNA TGTGCCAGCAGCTTGGGTCCGACTAATGAAAAACTGTTTTTT.

The rearrangement joins TRBV25-1 to TRBJ1-1; no clear D gene. The CDR3 contains 15 residues. The germline V gene encodes CDR1 MGHDK and CDR2 SYGVNS. Trimming took off 3 bases at V and 4 bases at J, with 15 bases between the two ends. The DNA of the CDR3 is TGTGCCAGCAGTGAGTCCGGTCTTTTGGGCACTGAAGCTTTCTTT. Protein product: CASSESGLLGTEAFF.

The chain has TRBV29-1 and TRBJ2-7; TRBD2 aligns across 7 bases. Germline V gene data show CDR1 as SQVTM and CDR2 as ANQGSEA. The V and J ends lost 4 bases and 5 bases, in that order; junction bases with no gene match: 14. This CDR3 has 15 amino acids. CDR3 amino acids: CSVVPRLAAGNEQYF. CDR3 DNA sequence: TGCAGCGTTGTCCCTCGACTAGCCGCGGGGAACGAGCAGTACTTC.